This note documents a single T cell receptor (beta chain) sequence. Only a few counts were recorded for this clonotype. Its cognate antigen has yet to be identified. There are no base qualities to consult, and no much larger clone falls within one base. The source of the sample is a study of CD8 T cells in ankylosing spondylitis (TCRdb year 2017). Some background on the complete study: The study set out to find disease-linked TCR variants by profiling T cell receptor beta repertoires in ankylosing spondylitis patients and healthy donors. The whole study cohort included about a hundred healthy donors and some 27 ankylosing spondylitis patients. Peripheral blood was sampled, and synovial fluid was additionally collected from ankylosing spondylitis patients. The research as a whole found: Some TCR beta motif variants had previously been reported in synovial fluid and blood of reactive arthritis patients, which suggested common disease-initiation mechanisms. According to the report, matched synovial fluid samples from ankylosing spondylitis patients were significantly enriched for the disease-linked clones. The disease-linked clones had a CD8+ phenotype and were found at relatively low frequencies in peripheral blood. A TCR beta motif of several highly homologous amino acid variants appeared characteristic of blood from ankylosing spondylitis patients.

The sample was run on an Illumina HiSeq 2500. TCR beta libraries were prepared by quantitative 5'-RACE with molecular barcodes. Under the source paper's analysis protocol: A new computational method, built on a probabilistic model of VDJ rearrangement, was used to identify disease-linked TCR variants. The public reads were reprocessed in TCRdb via fastp at Q25 and MiXCR, keeping in-frame beta chains. CDR3 protein sequences are deduplicated, and each keeps its most common genes and DNA. None of the V and J calls come from the authors' own analysis; TCRdb made them. The sample table lists about 300,000 distinct CDR3 sequences, around 21% of them with a count of one. The top ten clonotypes cover roughly 4% of the sample. The germline V gene encodes CDR1 SEHNR and CDR2 FQNEAQ (reference sequence). V is pared back by 5 bases and J by 8 bases, with 12 bases lying between the germline termini. Including the terminal cysteine and phenylalanine, the CDR3 comprises 12 residues. The kept DNA is CDR3 alone, 36 bases in frame from the first base.

This clonotype originated in a female donor with ankylosing spondylitis or in good health (not recorded which). The chain is assembled from TRBV7-9 and TRBJ1-1; no confident D gene assignment can be made. The sequencing sample was made of blood, either unsorted or a sorted T cell fraction (not recorded which). CDR3 protein: CASSRVPTEAFF. The nucleotide sequence is given as TGTGCCAGCAGCCGGGTCCCTACCGAAGCTTTCTTT.